What follows is one T cell receptor beta chain and its context. Method: immunoSEQ multiplex PCR; TCRdb's copy keeps in-frame clones and lacks some. The table includes some 37,000 clones, about 91% detected once. Trimming cost V 4 bases and J 0 bases, with 10 bases left between them. The germline CDR1 and CDR2 sequences are MNHEY and SMNVEV (reference sequence). The CDR3 has 15 amino acids. The data stem from a study of T cell changes during pregnancy in multiple sclerosis. The chain couples TRBV27 to TRBJ2-1; D is ambiguous. Here the sequenced sample was CD8+ T cells from peripheral blood mononuclear cells, taken in the third trimester of pregnancy. This receptor was taken from a female donor with multiple sclerosis, enrolled in a pregnancy study. CDR3 in amino acids: CASSSVRNSYNEQFF. In DNA form, the CDR3 reads TGTGCCAGCAGTTCGGTGCGCAACTCCTACAATGAGCAGTTCTTC.